This T cell receptor beta chain was captured by sequencing in a study of blood T cell repertoires in COVID-19. Study at large: Nucleic acid was either cDNA or gDNA, and it came from T cells, B-cell-depleted T cells, or PBMCs.

Germline-derived CDR1 and CDR2 are KGHSH and LQKENI. There are 14 residues in the CDR3. V shed 4 bases and J shed 0 bases, with 9 bases lying between them. Original processing methods: Cell counts per sample came from amplifying reference gene primers. Clones were sequenced by immunoSEQ multiplex PCR, and TCRdb holds only the in-frame ones, with some missing. The V and J calls and clone size come from that table; D and trimming were worked out from the DNA. The sample includes about 55,000 clones, almost 90% seen only once; the top ten take around 8.5%. This receptor was obtained from a man between 60 and 75 years old with active COVID-19. The V and J genes are TRBV18 and TRBJ2-5, with D perhaps TRBD2 (6 bases). Material: peripheral blood. This CDR3 is CASSQSSDQETQYF. The CDR3, as DNA: TGTGCCAGCTCACAGTCTAGCGACCAAGAGACCCAGTACTTC.